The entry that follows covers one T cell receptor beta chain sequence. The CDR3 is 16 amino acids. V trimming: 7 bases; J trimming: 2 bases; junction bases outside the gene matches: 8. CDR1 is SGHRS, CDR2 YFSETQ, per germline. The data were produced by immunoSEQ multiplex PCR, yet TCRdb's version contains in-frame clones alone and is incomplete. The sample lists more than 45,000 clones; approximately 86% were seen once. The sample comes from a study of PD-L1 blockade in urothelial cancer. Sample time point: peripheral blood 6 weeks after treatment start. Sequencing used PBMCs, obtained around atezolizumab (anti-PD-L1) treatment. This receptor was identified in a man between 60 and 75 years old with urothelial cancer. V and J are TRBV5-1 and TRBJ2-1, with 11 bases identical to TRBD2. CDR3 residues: CASGAGSGGAYNEQFF. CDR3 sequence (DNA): TGCGCCAGCGGGGCCGGTAGCGGGGGGGCCTACAATGAGCAGTTCTTC.